The TCR beta chain described here comes from a study of OX40 agonist ivuxolimab in advanced cancers. The germline gives CDR1 SGDLS, CDR2 YYNGEE. V lost 4 bases to trimming and J lost 2 bases; unmatched junction nucleotides: 5. This CDR3 is 15 amino acids long. Clones were read by immunoSEQ multiplex PCR, and TCRdb kept only the in-frame ones, dropping some. This sample has more than 50,000 clones, with approximately 89% found just once. Material: CD4+ or CD8+ T cells sorted from blood, obtained in a trial of the OX40 agonist ivuxolimab. The clonotype was recovered from an adult with an advanced solid tumor such as melanoma, head and neck, liver or kidney cancer. This chain uses TRBV9 with TRBJ2-2, with 7 bases matching TRBD1. The DNA of the CDR3 is TGTGCCAGCAGCTTAGGGACAGCCAACACCGGGGAGCTGTTTTTT. Its protein is CASSLGTANTGELFF.